This T cell receptor beta chain is drawn from a study of blood T cell repertoires in COVID-19. At the level of the study: Samples came from the United States, Italy and Spain, spanning acute and convalescent COVID-19.

Germline-derived CDR1 and CDR2 are SQVTM and ANQGSEA. The CDR3 is 12 amino acids. The repertoire was sequenced with immunoSEQ multiplex PCR; TCRdb's copy has only in-frame clones and lacks some. Found here are about 67,000 clones, 80% to 90% of them singletons; the top ten hold 4.4%. This TCR derives from a man aged 45-65 years with active COVID-19. Sequencing input: peripheral blood. The chain links TRBV29-1 to TRBJ2-7, with D perhaps matching TRBD1 (5 bases). The CDR3 nucleotides read TGCGTAGAGTACAGGAGCTCCTACGAGCAGTACTTC. Its translation is CVEYRSSYEQYF.